The 25 T cell receptor beta chains below come from one sample, sequenced in a study of shared clonotypes between healthy human individuals. Method: immunoSEQ multiplex PCR; TCRdb's copy keeps in-frame clones and lacks some. Of approximately 1,500,000 clones in the sample, 95% to 97% were seen once. Specimen: naive CD4+ T cells sorted from blood. Indicated subset: CD45RA+ positively selected. The receptors here all came from a young man in good health.

This clone appeared a single time. The rearrangement links TRBV4-1 to TRBJ2-3, with a weak D call TRBD1 (5 bases). The CDR3 is made up of 16 amino acids. V was pared by 2 bases and J by 0 bases, with 12 bases between. Germline lookup yields CDR1 MGHRA and CDR2 YSYEKL. CDR3 DNA sequence: TGCGCCAGCAGCCAACTCTGGACACCTAGCACAGATACGCAGTATTTT. Translating it yields CASSQLWTPSTDTQYF.

The chain couples TRBV15 to TRBJ2-7; D is possibly TRBD1 or TRBD2 (7 bases each). V gave up 5 bases and J gave up 1 base, with 39 bases separating them. Germline V CDR1 and CDR2: LNHNV, YYDKDF (reference sequence). The CDR3 runs to 23 residues. The CDR3 loop is CATSGKMTGRPVGGRVLSYEQYF. The CDR3 DNA reads as TGTGCCACCAGCGGTAAAATGACAGGGAGGCCCGTGGGCGGGAGAGTATTATCCTACGAGCAGTACTTC.

This rearrangement joins TRBV5-6 to TRBJ2-2; no definite D call. The ends were cut back, 8 bases at V and 4 bases at J, with 18 bases in the middle. The CDR3 is 15 residues long. Germline assignment: CDR1 SGHDT and CDR2 YYEEEE. The CDR3 bases are TGTGCCAGTGAGCTGACGTTAAGCCCCACCGGGGAGCTGTTTTTT. Protein sequence: CASELTLSPTGELFF.

This clone was seen a few times. Other nucleotide sequences from this sample produce the same CDR3. The CDR3 spells CASSLVGYEQYF. The DNA of the CDR3 is TGTGCCAGCAGCTTGGTAGGCTACGAGCAGTACTTC. V is TRBV5-4 and J is TRBJ2-7; D gene unclear. Looked up from germline, CDR1 is SGHNT and CDR2 is YYREEE (reference sequence). V was cut by 0 bases and J by 3 bases, with 4 bases left in between. The CDR3 contains 12 residues.

This rearrangement joins TRBV5-8 to TRBJ2-7; 10 bases fit TRBD1. From germline, CDR1 is SGHTS and CDR2 YDEGEE. The CDR3 contains 17 residues. V shed 0 bases, J shed 0 bases, and the junction held 6 bases outside the gene matches. The DNA of the CDR3 is TGTGCCAGCAGCTTGGCCCTTGGGACAGGGGTCTCCTACGAGCAGTACTTC. This sequence encodes CASSLALGTGVSYEQYF.

The chain recombines TRBV6-5 with TRBJ2-1; 7 bases line up with TRBD1. The CDR3 is made up of 15 amino acids. After removal of 4 bases from V and 2 bases from J, the junction contained 5 bases not matched to a gene. CDR1 and CDR2 (germline): MNHEY, SVGAGI. This CDR3 is CASSSTGFAYNEQFF. CDR3 in DNA: TGTGCCAGCAGTTCGACAGGGTTCGCCTACAATGAGCAGTTCTTC.

The chain joins TRBV30 to TRBJ2-7; 7 bases line up with TRBD2. With V trimmed by 5 bases and J by 2 bases, 9 bases remained unmatched. Germline CDR1 GTSNPN, CDR2 SVGIG (reference sequence). The CDR3 covers 14 residues. The CDR3 DNA sequence: TGTGCCTGGGCTCCACCAGCGGGACCCTACGAGCAGTACTTC. This encodes CAWAPPAGPYEQYF.

This clone was found a few times. The V and J genes are TRBV7-9 and TRBJ1-1; D gene ambiguous. CDR3 length: 14 amino acids. Trimming shortened V by 1 base and J by 8 bases, and 14 bases separated the two germline ends. Germline assignment: CDR1 SEHNR and CDR2 FQNEAQ (reference sequence). This CDR3 is CASSLEPATVEAFF. The CDR3 region has the DNA TGTGCCAGCAGCTTAGAGCCCGCGACGGTCGAAGCTTTCTTT. The whole variable domain, remainder taken from reference TRBV7-9 and TRBJ1-1, is DTGVSQNPRHKITKRGQNVTFRCDPISEHNRLYWYRQTLGQGPEFLTYFQNEAQLEKSRLLSDRFSAERPKGSFSTLEIQRTEQGDSAMYLCASSLEPATVEAFFGQGTRLTVV.

The chain recombines TRBV5-1 with TRBJ2-7; TRBD2 matches 10 bases. Germline V gene data show CDR1 as SGHRS and CDR2 as YFSETQ. The CDR3 runs to 14 residues. Trimming cost V 3 bases and J 5 bases; bases outside gene matches: 5. CDR3 DNA sequence: TGCGCCAGCAGCTATACTAGCGGGAATAACGAGCAGTACTTC. This gives the protein CASSYTSGNNEQYF.

The rearrangement joins TRBV6-5 to TRBJ1-2; D is uncertain. V lost 4 bases and J lost 1, with 7 bases in between. The CDR3 has 13 amino acids. Germline CDR1 and CDR2: MNHEY and SVGAGI. CDR3 sequence: CASSLRVNYGYTF. Written as DNA, the CDR3 is TGTGCCAGCAGTTTGCGGGTTAACTATGGCTACACCTTC.

The chain combines TRBV6-6 with TRBJ1-2; 8 positions match TRBD1. This CDR3 region has 15 residues. From germline, CDR1 is MNHNY and CDR2 SVGAGI (reference sequence). The trim removed 2 bases at V and 4 bases at J, leaving 6 bases unmatched. This CDR3 reads CASSYTTGGGYGYTF. The CDR3 coding sequence is TGTGCCAGCAGTTACACCACAGGGGGAGGCTATGGCTACACCTTC.

The chain recombines TRBV25-1 with TRBJ1-5, with D perhaps matching TRBD1 (6 bases). CDR1 and CDR2 (germline): MGHDK, SYGVNS. CDR3 length equals 14 residues. V was trimmed by 4 bases and J by 3 bases, leaving 10 bases between them. The CDR3 nucleotides read TGTGCCAGCAGTGGGAAGGGGGTCAATCAGCCCCAGCATTTT. Residues: CASSGKGVNQPQHF. Full variable domain (outside the CDR3, taken from reference TRBV25-1 and TRBJ1-5): EADIYQTPRYLVIGTGKKITLECSQTMGHDKMYWYQQDPGMELHLIHYSYGVNSTEKGDLSSESTVSRIRTEHFPLTLESARPSHTSQYLCASSGKGVNQPQHFGDGTRLSIL.

The CDR3 bases are TGTGCCAGCAGCTCGTCCGAAGGAAGGGAGCTGTTTTTT. This sequence encodes CASSSSEGRELFF. The genes are TRBV7-6 and TRBJ2-2; D is ambiguous. CDR1 and CDR2 (germline): SGHVS, FNYEAQ. The CDR3 extends over 13 amino acids. Between the trimmed V and J ends, which lost 4 bases and 9 bases, there was a span of 12 bases.

The rearrangement uses TRBV2 and TRBJ2-3; a weak D match, TRBD1 (6 bases). The CDR3 loop spans 15 amino acids. V lost 7 bases and J lost 0, with 14 bases in between. CDR1 and CDR2 (germline): SNHLY, FYNNEI. CDR3 sequence reads: CASIWDKPSTDTQYF. The CDR3 DNA is TGTGCCAGCATATGGGACAAGCCTAGCACAGATACGCAGTATTTT.

As to this clone: Other DNA sequences of this sample code for an identical CDR3. CDR3 nucleotides: TGCGCCAGCAGTGAGAGCGGCACCGGGGAGCTGTTTTTT. It specifies CASSESGTGELFF. V gene TRBV10-1 combines with J gene TRBJ2-2; TRBD2 is a possible D gene (5 bases). Germline CDR1 WNHNN, CDR2 SYGVQD (reference sequence). Trimming removed 2 bases from V and 4 bases from J, with 5 bases in between. This CDR3 comprises 13 residues.

The chain recombines TRBV10-3 with TRBJ2-7; D is uncertain. This CDR3 is 12 amino acids long. Germline V gives CDR1 ENHRY, CDR2 SYGVKD. V was cut by 4 bases and J by 5 bases, with 9 bases left in between. In DNA form, the CDR3 reads TGTGCCATCAGTGTATCTGGCGACGAGCAGTACTTC. Its translation: CAISVSGDEQYF.

The table lists this clone with a count of one. The genes are TRBV28 and TRBJ2-5; 10 nucleotides match TRBD2. The CDR3 contains 15 residues. CDR1 and CDR2 from the germline V gene are MDHEN and SYDVKM. V gave up 2 bases and J gave up 5 bases; unmatched junction bases: 5. The CDR3 DNA follows: TGTGCCAGCAGTTTAGGGAGCGGGAGGGTTGAGACCCAGTACTTC. Its translation is CASSLGSGRVETQYF.

As for this clone: Other DNA sequences within the sample encode an identical CDR3. The chain couples TRBV28 to TRBJ1-4; 8 nucleotides align to TRBD1. There are 17 residues in the CDR3. The V segment lost 5 bases and the J segment 2 bases; nucleotides outside the gene matches: 10. Germline loops: CDR1 MDHEN, CDR2 SYDVKM. CDR3 sequence (DNA): TGTGCCAGCAGTCCTCGGACAGGGAGTGCGACTAATGAAAAACTGTTTTTT. Amino acids: CASSPRTGSATNEKLFF.

This chain uses TRBV4-1 with TRBJ1-5; no firm D call. Germline V gene lookup returns CDR1 MGHRA and CDR2 YSYEKL. This CDR3 has 14 amino acids. Deletions cut 1 base from V and 3 bases from J, with 7 bases between. DNA of the CDR3: TGCGCCAGCAGCCAAGTAATCCTCAATCAGCCCCAGCATTTT. Its protein is CASSQVILNQPQHF.

Of note for this clone: The same CDR3 also results from other DNA sequences found in this sample. The CDR3 is CASSRGWETQYF. In DNA form, the CDR3 reads TGTGCCAGCAGTAGGGGCTGGGAGACCCAGTACTTC. This chain links TRBV2 with TRBJ2-5, with a weak D call TRBD1 (5 bases). Germline V gene lookup returns CDR1 SNHLY and CDR2 FYNNEI. The V and J ends lost 5 bases and 5 bases respectively, with 9 bases between them. The CDR3 is 12 amino acids.

This chain connects TRBV6-1 to TRBJ1-2; D unclear. The CDR3 has 11 residues. The germline V gene has CDR1 MNHNS and CDR2 SASEGT. V was cut by 9 bases and J by 2 bases, with 7 bases left in between. The CDR3 DNA sequence: TGTGCCAGTGGACGGAACTATGGCTACACCTTC. Protein sequence: CASGRNYGYTF.

The chain has TRBV5-4 and TRBJ1-2, with a possible D match to TRBD1 (5 bases). The ends were cut back, 1 base at V and 8 bases at J, with 15 bases in the middle. The CDR3 is 14 residues long. Germline CDR1 SGHNT, CDR2 YYREEE (reference sequence). The CDR3 here is CASSLLGQRRGYTF. The CDR3 DNA reads as TGTGCCAGCAGCTTGTTGGGGCAGCGCAGAGGCTACACCTTC.

J is TRBJ2-7 and V is TRBV7-6; 8 bases fit TRBD2. The CDR3 is 13 residues long. The V gene's germline CDR1 is SGHVS and CDR2 FNYEAQ. Trimming removed 5 bases from V and 5 bases from J; junction bases left unmatched: 5. The CDR3 bases are TGTGCCAGCAGCGCGGGACTAGACAACGAGCAGTACTTC. This encodes CASSAGLDNEQYF.

The chain is built from TRBV7-9 and TRBJ1-3; the D is unclear. V was clipped by 2 bases and J by 0 bases, with 14 bases between them. Per germline, CDR1 SEHNR and CDR2 FQNEAQ (reference sequence). This CDR3 has 17 residues. CDR3 amino acids: CASSLLADSFSGNTIYF. CDR3 DNA: TGTGCCAGCAGCTTACTGGCCGACTCCTTCTCTGGAAACACCATATATTTT.

The rearrangement links TRBV6-1 to TRBJ2-7; unclear D gene. The ends were cut back, 10 bases at V and 0 bases at J, with 10 bases in the middle. Per the germline V gene, CDR1 is MNHNS and CDR2 is SASEGT. The CDR3 length is 12 residues. CDR3 coding DNA: TGTGCCACCGACATCAGCTCCTACGAGCAGTACTTC. It yields the protein CATDISSYEQYF.